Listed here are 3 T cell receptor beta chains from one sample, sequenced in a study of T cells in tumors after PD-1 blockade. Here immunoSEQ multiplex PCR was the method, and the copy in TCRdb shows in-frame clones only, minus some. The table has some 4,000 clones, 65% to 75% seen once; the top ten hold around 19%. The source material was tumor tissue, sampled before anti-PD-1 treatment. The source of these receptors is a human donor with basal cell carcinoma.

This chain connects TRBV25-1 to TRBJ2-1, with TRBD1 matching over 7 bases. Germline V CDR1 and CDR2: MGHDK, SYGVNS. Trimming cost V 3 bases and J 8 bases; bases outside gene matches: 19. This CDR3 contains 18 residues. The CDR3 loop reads CASSDSSGQPIFGHEQFF. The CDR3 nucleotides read TGTGCCAGCAGTGACTCTTCGGGACAGCCGATTTTCGGGCATGAGCAGTTCTTC.

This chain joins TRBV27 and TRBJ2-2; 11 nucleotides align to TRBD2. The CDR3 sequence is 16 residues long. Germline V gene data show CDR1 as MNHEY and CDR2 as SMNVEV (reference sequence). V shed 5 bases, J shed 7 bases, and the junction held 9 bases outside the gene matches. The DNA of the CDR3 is TGTGCCAGCAGTCGGAGACTAGCGGGACAGGGCGGGGAGCTGTTTTTT. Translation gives CASSRRLAGQGGELFF.

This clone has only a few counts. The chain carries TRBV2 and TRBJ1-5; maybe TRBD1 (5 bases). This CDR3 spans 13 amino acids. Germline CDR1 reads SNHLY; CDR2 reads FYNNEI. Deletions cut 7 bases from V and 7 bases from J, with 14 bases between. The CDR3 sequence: CASTGTPGQPQHF. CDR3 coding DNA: TGTGCCAGCACCGGAACACCAGGGCAGCCCCAGCATTTT.